The table lists the clone carrying this T cell receptor (beta chain) with a few counts. This record belongs to a study of blood T cells in healthy people across ages. The study drew donors from healthy Caucasian individuals in Russia aged roughly 6 to 90. Total RNA was isolated from each sample in quantities of at least 6 micrograms. It was with a sample-barcoded 5' primer and a J-beta primer mix that a second PCR of about 6 to 12 cycles was run. In TCRdb, the 5' RACE reads were re-called with MiXCR into one record per CDR3 protein. The sample holds fewer than 1.5 million distinct CDR3 sequences, 42% seen once. Trimming removed 5 bases at V and 9 bases at J, with 22 bases between. Per germline, CDR1 SGHDN and CDR2 FVKESK. The CDR3 has 15 residues.

The material sequenced was blood. The V and J genes are TRBV14 and TRBJ1-2, with D possibly TRBD1 on 6 matching bases. The TCR was taken from a young woman in good health. CDR3: CASSSMTGKTMRYTF. CDR3 nucleotide sequence: TGTGCCAGCAGCTCCATGACAGGAAAAACTATGCGCTACACCTTC.